This is a list of T cell receptor beta chains from one sample in a study of T cells in Graves' hyperthyroidism and ophthalmopathy. TCRdb re-derived calls from the multiplex PCR reads in MiXCR, one entry per CDR3 protein. Counted here are a few hundred thousand distinct CDR3 sequences, approximately 44% occurring once; the ten biggest clones make up around 8%. Material for sequencing was peripheral blood or thyroid tissue (not recorded which). The receptors derive from a woman between 18 and 29 years old with Graves' hyperthyroidism. Each CDR3 is given with its conserved first and last residue. Each record gives: clone size, V gene, D gene, J gene, CDR3 DNA, CDR3 protein. D genes are given only for firm matches. Some rows have no size entry. The others give once, few or many, or a class for an expanded clone.

clone size: -; V gene: TRBV29-1; D gene: -; J gene: TRBJ2-7; CDR3 DNA: TGCAGCGCGATGACAGGAACCGGCGAGCAGTACTTC; CDR3 protein: CSAMTGTGEQYF
clone size: many; V gene: TRBV5-6; D gene: TRBD1; J gene: TRBJ1-2; CDR3 DNA: TGTGCCAGCAGCTGGAGACAGGGAGGAAACTATGGCTACACCTTC; CDR3 protein: CASSWRQGGNYGYTF
clone size: -; V gene: TRBV24-1; D gene: TRBD2; J gene: TRBJ2-3; CDR3 DNA: TGTGCCACCAGTGATCCGGGAGGAACAGATACGCAGTATTTT; CDR3 protein: CATSDPGGTDTQYF
clone size: many; V gene: TRBV6-5; D gene: TRBD1; J gene: TRBJ1-5; CDR3 DNA: TGTGCCAGCAGCCCACACGACAGGGGTCCCCATCAGCCCCAGCATTTT; CDR3 protein: CASSPHDRGPHQPQHF
clone size: -; V gene: TRBV20-1; D gene: -; J gene: TRBJ2-7; CDR3 DNA: TGCAGTGCTAGAGGCCCTAGCTTTGAGCAGTACTTC; CDR3 protein: CSARGPSFEQYF
clone size: -; V gene: TRBV5-1; D gene: -; J gene: TRBJ2-7; CDR3 DNA: TGCGCCAGCAGCTTGGCAAGGGGGAGTGGGTACGAGCAGTACTTC; CDR3 protein: CASSLARGSGYEQYF
clone size: -; V gene: TRBV30; D gene: -; J gene: TRBJ2-6; CDR3 DNA: TGTGCCTGGAGTAAAGGGTACGGGGCCAACGTCCTGACTTTC; CDR3 protein: CAWSKGYGANVLTF
clone size: many; V gene: TRBV19; D gene: TRBD1; J gene: TRBJ1-1; CDR3 DNA: TGTGCCAGCCAGAGGGTTGGAGGGGGCTTCACTGAAGCTTTCTTT; CDR3 protein: CASQRVGGGFTEAFF
clone size: many; V gene: TRBV27; D gene: -; J gene: TRBJ1-5; CDR3 DNA: TGTGCCAGCAGTTTTAACGGCCCCAATCAGCCCCAGCATTTT; CDR3 protein: CASSFNGPNQPQHF
clone size: many; V gene: TRBV19; D gene: TRBD2; J gene: TRBJ2-7; CDR3 DNA: TGTGCCAGCCGGAACGGGCTAGCGGGAGCCTACGAGCAGTACTTC; CDR3 protein: CASRNGLAGAYEQYF
clone size: many; V gene: TRBV6-5; D gene: -; J gene: TRBJ1-4; CDR3 DNA: TGTGCCAGCAGCCAGAGGGGGGCGACGAGGGAAAAACTGTTTTTT; CDR3 protein: CASSQRGATREKLFF
clone size: -; V gene: TRBV29-1; D gene: -; J gene: TRBJ2-2; CDR3 DNA: TGCAGCGTTGCTGGGCAGATTAACACCGGGGAGCTGTTTTTT; CDR3 protein: CSVAGQINTGELFF
clone size: -; V gene: TRBV15; D gene: -; J gene: TRBJ1-3; CDR3 DNA: TGTGCCACCAGCAGTCGCAGGGATTCTGGAAACACCATATATTTT; CDR3 protein: CATSSRRDSGNTIYF
clone size: many; V gene: TRBV4-1; D gene: -; J gene: TRBJ1-6; CDR3 DNA: TGCGCCAGCAGCCAACGGCAGGGAGGGAGTAATTCACCCCTCCACTTT; CDR3 protein: CASSQRQGGSNSPLHF
clone size: -; V gene: TRBV7-7; D gene: -; J gene: TRBJ2-3; CDR3 DNA: TGTGCTAGCAGCCGAGGGGCTAGCGCAGATACGCAGTATTTT; CDR3 protein: CASSRGASADTQYF
clone size: many; V gene: TRBV20-1; D gene: -; J gene: TRBJ1-3; CDR3 DNA: TGCAGTGCTAGAGTTTCAGGCTCTGGAAACACCATATATTTT; CDR3 protein: CSARVSGSGNTIYF
clone size: -; V gene: TRBV7-2; D gene: -; J gene: TRBJ1-5; CDR3 DNA: TGTGCCAGCAGCTCCACAGGGACTCTTGGCAATCAGCCCCAGCATTTT; CDR3 protein: CASSSTGTLGNQPQHF
clone size: many; V gene: TRBV29-1; D gene: TRBD1; J gene: TRBJ1-2; CDR3 DNA: TGCAGCGTTGAAGATAGCCGGTGGGCAGGGGGCAACTATGGCTACACCTTC; CDR3 protein: CSVEDSRWAGGNYGYTF
clone size: -; V gene: TRBV7-2; D gene: TRBD1; J gene: TRBJ1-1; CDR3 DNA: TGTGCCAGCAGCGAAGGACAGGGGGCCCGGATGTACACTGGAGCTTTCTTT; CDR3 protein: CASSEGQGARMYTGAFF
clone size: many; V gene: TRBV20-1; D gene: -; J gene: TRBJ2-4; CDR3 DNA: TGCAGTGCTAGTAGTGGCAGGGCCATTCAGTACTTC; CDR3 protein: CSASSGRAIQYF
clone size: -; V gene: TRBV15; D gene: TRBD1; J gene: TRBJ1-2; CDR3 DNA: TGTGCCGCCAGCAGTCCCACAGGGGTTAACTATGGCTACACCTTC; CDR3 protein: CAASSPTGVNYGYTF
clone size: -; V gene: TRBV7-8; D gene: TRBD1; J gene: TRBJ1-4; CDR3 DNA: TGTGCCAGCAGCTTAGCGCTCCAGGGGGGTGAAAAACTGTTTTTT; CDR3 protein: CASSLALQGGEKLFF
clone size: many; V gene: TRBV4-3; D gene: TRBD1; J gene: TRBJ2-5; CDR3 DNA: TGCGCCAGCAGCCAAGGAAGGGGGCGAGAGACCCAGTACTTC; CDR3 protein: CASSQGRGRETQYF
clone size: many; V gene: TRBV6-1; D gene: TRBD1; J gene: TRBJ1-1; CDR3 DNA: TGTGCCAGCACTTTCCACAGAGACAGGGGGAACACTGAAGCTTTCTTT; CDR3 protein: CASTFHRDRGNTEAFF
clone size: many; V gene: TRBV4-3; D gene: -; J gene: TRBJ1-2; CDR3 DNA: TGCGCCAGCAGCCAAGATTGGGCTAACTATGGCTACACCTTC; CDR3 protein: CASSQDWANYGYTF
clone size: -; V gene: TRBV19; D gene: -; J gene: TRBJ2-7; CDR3 DNA: TGTGCCAGTAGTTACCCCTACGAGCAGTACTTC; CDR3 protein: CASSYPYEQYF
clone size: -; V gene: TRBV2; D gene: TRBD1; J gene: TRBJ2-7; CDR3 DNA: TGTGCCAGCATCGAGGGGGCTAGGGAGCAGTACTTC; CDR3 protein: CASIEGAREQYF
clone size: -; V gene: TRBV29-1; D gene: -; J gene: TRBJ2-7; CDR3 DNA: TGCAGCTTAGGTTACAGCTCCTACGAGCAGTACTTC; CDR3 protein: CSLGYSSYEQYF
clone size: many; V gene: TRBV12-3/TRBV12-4; D gene: TRBD1; J gene: TRBJ1-5; CDR3 DNA: TGTGCCAGCAGCAGGGGGAATGGGCCCCAGCATTTT; CDR3 protein: CASSRGNGPQHF
clone size: many; V gene: TRBV7-9; D gene: -; J gene: TRBJ1-2; CDR3 DNA: TGTGCCCTCGGGGGCCAGGCCTATGGCTACACCTTC; CDR3 protein: CALGGQAYGYTF
clone size: -; V gene: TRBV29-1; D gene: -; J gene: TRBJ2-7; CDR3 DNA: TGCAGCTTGGAGGGGGGGACCTACGAGCAGTACTTC; CDR3 protein: CSLEGGTYEQYF
clone size: many; V gene: TRBV29-1; D gene: TRBD1; J gene: TRBJ1-6; CDR3 DNA: TGCAGCGTTCGAACAGGGGGCAATTCACCCCTCCACTTT; CDR3 protein: CSVRTGGNSPLHF
clone size: many; V gene: TRBV4-1; D gene: -; J gene: TRBJ2-7; CDR3 DNA: TGCGCCAGCAGCCAAACGGACTTCTACGAGCAGTACTTC; CDR3 protein: CASSQTDFYEQYF
clone size: -; V gene: TRBV10-1; D gene: TRBD1; J gene: TRBJ1-6; CDR3 DNA: TGCGCCAGCAGCCAGGGGACAGGGGAATCACCCCTCCACTTT; CDR3 protein: CASSQGTGESPLHF
clone size: -; V gene: TRBV24-1; D gene: TRBD2; J gene: TRBJ2-1; CDR3 DNA: TGTGCCACCACCCCTAGCGGGAGGAGTGAGCAGTTCTTC; CDR3 protein: CATTPSGRSEQFF
clone size: many; V gene: TRBV29-1; D gene: TRBD1; J gene: TRBJ2-2; CDR3 DNA: TGCAGCGCGCAATCGACAGGGAAGCACACCGGGGAGCTGTTTTTT; CDR3 protein: CSAQSTGKHTGELFF
clone size: -; V gene: TRBV24-1; D gene: -; J gene: TRBJ1-2; CDR3 DNA: TGTGCCACCAGTGATTCCCCCCTAGCGGGAGAGGACTATGGCTACACCTTC; CDR3 protein: CATSDSPLAGEDYGYTF
clone size: many; V gene: TRBV4-1; D gene: -; J gene: TRBJ1-3; CDR3 DNA: TGCGCCAGCAGCCAAGAATCCCTTATGGGGTATCCGGGAAACACCATATATTTT; CDR3 protein: CASSQESLMGYPGNTIYF
clone size: many; V gene: TRBV5-1; D gene: -; J gene: TRBJ1-1; CDR3 DNA: TGCGCCAGCACTCTCAGGGGTAGCACTGAAGCTTTCTTT; CDR3 protein: CASTLRGSTEAFF
clone size: -; V gene: TRBV5-1; D gene: TRBD2; J gene: TRBJ2-7; CDR3 DNA: TGCGCCAGCAGCTGGGGACTAGCGGTCCAACCCAGCGAGCAGTACTTC; CDR3 protein: CASSWGLAVQPSEQYF
clone size: -; V gene: TRBV7-8; D gene: TRBD2; J gene: TRBJ2-3; CDR3 DNA: TGTGCCAGCAGCGGAACCGGGACTAGCCAACAGGATACGCAGTATTTT; CDR3 protein: CASSGTGTSQQDTQYF
clone size: -; V gene: TRBV15; D gene: TRBD2; J gene: TRBJ2-1; CDR3 DNA: TGTGCCACCAGCACCATAGCGGGAGCTGTTGAGCAGTTCTTC; CDR3 protein: CATSTIAGAVEQFF
clone size: few; V gene: TRBV19; D gene: TRBD1; J gene: TRBJ1-1; CDR3 DNA: TGTGCCAGTAGTATACCTCCTAGGGGGCTCAACACTGAAGCTTTCTTT; CDR3 protein: CASSIPPRGLNTEAFF
clone size: many; V gene: TRBV19; D gene: TRBD1; J gene: TRBJ1-5; CDR3 DNA: TGTGCCAGTAGTATGCGAATAGGGACAGGGATTATGAAGCCCCAGCATTTT; CDR3 protein: CASSMRIGTGIMKPQHF
clone size: -; V gene: TRBV29-1; D gene: -; J gene: TRBJ1-4; CDR3 DNA: TGCAGCGTTAGGGCAGCAAATGAAAAACTGTTTTTT; CDR3 protein: CSVRAANEKLFF
clone size: many; V gene: TRBV6-5; D gene: -; J gene: TRBJ2-7; CDR3 DNA: TGTGCCAGCAGAATCAAAGTCTTTTCCTACGAGCAGTACTTC; CDR3 protein: CASRIKVFSYEQYF
clone size: -; V gene: TRBV14; D gene: -; J gene: TRBJ2-7; CDR3 DNA: TGTGCCAGCAGCCCCCGGGGGACAGTCTACGAGCAGTACTTC; CDR3 protein: CASSPRGTVYEQYF
clone size: -; V gene: TRBV29-1; D gene: TRBD2; J gene: TRBJ2-3; CDR3 DNA: TGCAGCGTTGAAGAACTAGCGGGAGTATCAGATACGCAGTATTTT; CDR3 protein: CSVEELAGVSDTQYF
clone size: many; V gene: TRBV20-1; D gene: TRBD1; J gene: TRBJ1-5; CDR3 DNA: TGCAGTGCTAGAAAAGGACAGGCCGATCAGCCCCAGCATTTT; CDR3 protein: CSARKGQADQPQHF
clone size: -; V gene: TRBV19; D gene: -; J gene: TRBJ1-1; CDR3 DNA: TGTGCCAGTAGTAGGAGGGGGACTTTCGCTGAAGCTTTCTTT; CDR3 protein: CASSRRGTFAEAFF
clone size: many; V gene: TRBV20-1; D gene: -; J gene: TRBJ1-5; CDR3 DNA: TGCAGTGCGGCGGAGGATAGCAATCAGCCCCAGCATTTT; CDR3 protein: CSAAEDSNQPQHF
clone size: many; V gene: TRBV7-9; D gene: -; J gene: TRBJ2-6; CDR3 DNA: TGTGCCAGCAGTCAAACATGGGGAGATGGGGCCAACGTCCTGACTTTC; CDR3 protein: CASSQTWGDGANVLTF
clone size: many; V gene: TRBV12-3/TRBV12-4; D gene: -; J gene: TRBJ1-1; CDR3 DNA: TGTGCCAGCAGTTCCAGGGAAATCACTGAAGCTTTCTTT; CDR3 protein: CASSSREITEAFF
clone size: many; V gene: TRBV6-2/TRBV6-3; D gene: -; J gene: TRBJ1-2; CDR3 DNA: TGTGCCAGCAGTTACAAGGTTGGCTACACCTTC; CDR3 protein: CASSYKVGYTF
clone size: many; V gene: TRBV5-5; D gene: TRBD1; J gene: TRBJ1-5; CDR3 DNA: TGTGCCAGCAGCTTGATGGGACAGGGTGTAGGGAATCAGCCCCAGCATTTT; CDR3 protein: CASSLMGQGVGNQPQHF
clone size: -; V gene: TRBV9; D gene: TRBD1; J gene: TRBJ1-5; CDR3 DNA: TGTGCCAGCAGCGTAGGAGGACAGGGGGAGATTAAGGAGCCCCAGCATTTT; CDR3 protein: CASSVGGQGEIKEPQHF